This TCR beta chain was captured by sequencing in a study of control samples from healthy donors and cancer patients. By share, this clone counts as large. TCRdb's copy holds only in-frame clones and misses some; the assay was immunoSEQ multiplex PCR. The profile shows roughly 23,000 clones, roughly 84% of them singletons. The CDR3 spans 14 residues. CDR1 is LGHNA and CDR2 is YSLEER in the germline V gene. V dropped 5 bases and J dropped 1 base, with 11 bases sitting between them. The chain employs TRBV4-3 and TRBJ1-1; D possibly corresponds to TRBD1 (6 bases). Sequencing input: PBMCs. This TCR was recovered from a man in his 60s with head and neck cancer. CDR3 DNA: TGCGCCAGCAGCACCCGGACAGAGAACACTGAAGCTTTCTTT. Its protein product is CASSTRTENTEAFF.